This TCR beta chain was profiled in a study of T cell repertoires in ileal Crohn's disease. This CDR3 has 16 residues. From germline, CDR1 is SEHNR and CDR2 FQNEAQ (reference sequence). V lost 5 bases and J 3 bases, leaving 20 bases between the germline ends. The sample's time point: neoterminal ileum biopsy at postoperative endoscopy, about 6 months after surgery. General study results and limits: High-frequency clones were more common in sorted CD8 than CD4 cells. Endoscopic recurrence occurred in every patient whose clonality exceeded 26.8%. The median delay to postoperative endoscopy was about 7.4 months.

In regard to this clone: Its specificity is not known.

Data came from immunoSEQ multiplex PCR; TCRdb stores just in-frame clones and leaves some out. Altogether some 10,000 clones are present, roughly 80% being singletons, with the ten largest covering roughly 18%. The clonotype was recovered from an adult with Crohn's disease. The sequencing sample was made of ileal tissue. The gene calls are TRBV7-9 and TRBJ2-7, with D possibly matching TRBD2 (6 bases). CDR3 protein: CASSPGRGYGNYEQYF. For the CDR3, the DNA is TGTGCCAGCAGCCCAGGACGGGGGTATGGAAACTACGAGCAGTACTTC. Full variable domain (remainder filled in from reference TRBV7-9 and TRBJ2-7): DTGVSQNPRHKITKRGQNVTFRCDPISEHNRLYWYRQTLGQGPEFLTYFQNEAQLEKSRLLSDRFSAERPKGSFSTLEIQRTEQGDSAMYLCASSPGRGYGNYEQYFGPGTRLTVT.